This T cell receptor (beta chain) was retrieved from a study of T cell changes during pregnancy in multiple sclerosis. The protocol was immunoSEQ multiplex PCR, while the TCRdb copy is restricted to in-frame clones and leaves out a portion. This sample has roughly 63,000 clones, with 93% found just once. This clone appeared a single time. Specimen: CD8+ T cells from peripheral blood mononuclear cells, collected in the second trimester of pregnancy. This clonotype was sampled from a female donor with multiple sclerosis, enrolled in a pregnancy study.

As DNA, the CDR3 is TGCGCCAGCAGTGAGACACCCGGACTGTTCGGCTACGAGCAGTACTTC. Encoded protein: CASSETPGLFGYEQYF. V and J are TRBV10-1 and TRBJ2-7; D is possibly TRBD2 (5 bases). The CDR3 is 16 residues long. V lost 2 bases, J lost 3 bases, and 17 bases lay in between. Germline assignment: CDR1 WNHNN and CDR2 SYGVQD (reference sequence).